The 14 T cell receptor beta chains listed next were all sequenced from one sample in a study of naive and memory T cell subsets. The beta constant-region primer was an equimolar mix of two oligonucleotides covering TRBC1 and TRBC2. TCRdb fed the UMI-ligation and nested PCR reads into MiXCR, producing one record per CDR3 protein. The data contain under 100,000 distinct CDR3 sequences, around 6.5% of them singletons. Material for sequencing was central memory CD4+ T cells from blood. The receptors were gathered from a human donor in good health.

Many counts were recorded for this clonotype. V gene TRBV29-1 combines with J gene TRBJ2-3; D not resolved. The V end was cut by 7 bases, the J end by 6 bases, with 11 bases between. CDR3 length: 11 amino acids. Germline V gene sequence: CDR1 SQVTM, CDR2 ANQGSEA. The CDR3: CSAGSGDTQYF. The CDR3 DNA reads as TGCAGCGCCGGATCGGGCGATACGCAGTATTTT.

The chain is built from TRBV19 and TRBJ2-7; a weak D match, TRBD2 (5 bases). This CDR3 is built from 11 residues. In germline, CDR1 is LNHDA, CDR2 SQIVND (reference sequence). Trimming removed 6 bases at V and 3 bases at J, with 6 bases between. The CDR3 region is CASREGYEQYF. CDR3 nucleotide sequence: TGTGCCAGTAGAGAGGGCTACGAGCAGTACTTC.

The rearrangement uses TRBV7-9 and TRBJ2-7, with D uncertain. Germline V gives CDR1 SEHNR, CDR2 FQNEAQ (reference sequence). The CDR3 extends over 15 amino acids. V was shortened by 2 bases and J by 5 bases, with 16 bases between the two germline ends. CDR3 protein: CASSLMAGTKDEQYF. The CDR3 DNA is TGTGCCAGCAGCTTAATGGCCGGAACAAAGGACGAGCAGTACTTC.

This clonotype was seen many times. This chain joins TRBV28 and TRBJ1-2; D is undetermined. Trimming took off 6 bases at V and 4 bases at J, with 12 bases between the two ends. CDR1 is MDHEN, CDR2 SYDVKM, per germline. This CDR3 has 13 amino acids. CDR3 protein: CASSPPGSYGYTF. In nucleotides, the CDR3 is TGTGCCAGCAGCCCGCCGGGATCCTATGGCTACACCTTC.

This clonotype was seen ten or more times. CDR3 sequence reads: CASSLRAIRSEGYTF. The CDR3 DNA sequence: TGTGCCAGCAGCTTAAGGGCTATTCGGTCAGAAGGCTACACCTTC. This sequence joins TRBV7-2 and TRBJ1-2; no reliable D call. CDR1 is SGHTA, CDR2 FQGNSA, per germline. This CDR3 is 15 amino acids long. Trimming removed 2 bases at V and 8 bases at J, with 18 bases between.

This clonotype was picked up many times. The chain recombines TRBV6-1 with TRBJ1-5, with D uncertain. The CDR3 runs to 12 residues. V lost 1 base, J lost 10 bases, and 8 bases lay in between. CDR1 MNHNS and CDR2 SASEGT come from the germline V gene. CDR3 DNA: TGTGCCAGCAGTGAAGTCCGGGGACCCCAGCATTTT. Its translation is CASSEVRGPQHF.

This clonotype was counted ten times or more. The chain combines TRBV7-2 with TRBJ2-7; a possible D gene is TRBD1 (5 bases). CDR1 and CDR2 from the germline V gene are SGHTA and FQGNSA. V lost 0 bases and J 1 base, leaving 7 bases between the germline ends. The CDR3 is made up of 14 amino acids. DNA of the CDR3: TGTGCCAGCAGCTTAGCGGCAGGGTCCTACGAGCAGTACTTC. Amino acid sequence: CASSLAAGSYEQYF.

At least ten counts were recorded for this clonotype. The V and J genes are TRBV3-1 and TRBJ1-2, with 8 nucleotides matching TRBD1. CDR3 size: 12 residues. V was clipped by 3 bases and J by 9 bases; unmatched bases: 3. The V gene's germline CDR1 is LGHDT and CDR2 YNNKEL (reference sequence). The CDR3 coding sequence is TGTGCCAGCAGCCACGGACAGGGTAGCTACACCTTC. As protein: CASSHGQGSYTF.

This clonotype appeared many times. This rearrangement joins TRBV7-3 to TRBJ2-1; D not certain. This CDR3 region has 12 residues. Between the trimmed V and J ends, which lost 2 bases and 9 bases, there was a span of 8 bases. The germline CDR1 and CDR2 sequences are SGHTA and FQGTGA. CDR3 sequence (DNA): TGTGCCAGCAGCTTATCAGGATTTGAGCAGTTCTTC. It specifies CASSLSGFEQFF.

This clonotype was counted between two and nine times. This chain links TRBV7-9 with TRBJ2-1; D not certain. CDR3 length: 14 residues. V lost 5 bases and J lost 3, with 11 bases in between. Germline lookup yields CDR1 SEHNR and CDR2 FQNEAQ (reference sequence). The DNA of the CDR3 is TGTGCCAGCAGCAAGGACCTACTCTACAATGAGCAGTTCTTC. Protein sequence: CASSKDLLYNEQFF.

This chain connects TRBV7-2 to TRBJ1-6; 7 bases are shared with TRBD1. Trimming at V came to 0 bases and at J to 8 bases, leaving 4 bases not matched to a gene. CDR3 length: 15 amino acids. The germline CDR1 and CDR2 sequences are SGHTA and FQGNSA. DNA for the CDR3: TGTGCCAGCAGCTTAGCGAGACAGGGCGATTCACCCCTCCACTTT. As protein: CASSLARQGDSPLHF. The whole variable domain, filled in from reference TRBV7-2 and TRBJ1-6, reads GAGVSQSPSNKVTEKGKDVELRCDPISGHTALYWYRQSLGQGLEFLIYFQGNSAPDKSGLPSDRFSAERTGGSVSTLTIQRTQQEDSAVYLCASSLARQGDSPLHFGNGTRLTVT.

The chain combines TRBV28 with TRBJ2-1; D possibly matches TRBD1 or TRBD2 (5 bases each). The CDR3 is 15 residues long. CDR1 is MDHEN and CDR2 is SYDVKM in the germline V gene. V lost 8 bases and J 6 bases, leaving 20 bases between the germline ends. As DNA, the CDR3 is TGTGCCAGCCGTCGCCCCGGGACGGTCTTCAATGAGCAGTTCTTC. This sequence encodes CASRRPGTVFNEQFF.

The gene calls are TRBV20-1 and TRBJ2-1, with D perhaps matching TRBD2 (5 bases). The CDR3 has 14 residues. The germline V and J ends were trimmed by 5 bases and 2 bases, with 13 bases remaining between them. Germline lookup yields CDR1 DFQATT and CDR2 SNEGSKA (reference sequence). CDR3 DNA sequence: TGCAGTGCTGGTGTAGCGTTTCCCTACAATGAGCAGTTCTTC. It is translated as CSAGVAFPYNEQFF.

This chain joins TRBV4-2 and TRBJ1-6, with TRBD1 identical over 7 bases. CDR3 size: 15 residues. Losses at the gene ends were 0 bases for V and 7 bases for J; bases not matched to a gene: 3. CDR1 is LGHNA and CDR2 is YNFKEQ in the germline V gene. The CDR3 sequence: CASSQDSRGNSPLHF. The DNA of the CDR3 is TGTGCCAGCAGCCAAGACAGCAGGGGGAATTCACCCCTCCACTTT.